This T cell receptor (beta chain) derives from a study of shared clonotypes between healthy human individuals. The CDR3 consists of 13 residues. Trimming took 5 bases from V and 2 from J, leaving 11 bases between them. In germline, CDR1 is SGHRS, CDR2 YFSETQ. About this clone: The antigen is not known.

Method: immunoSEQ multiplex PCR; TCRdb's copy keeps in-frame clones and lacks some. The profile shows about 2.1 million clones, 85% to 95% of them singletons. General study findings and limits: Clonotypes shared by all four donors outscored non-shared clonotypes in generation probability.

The naive CD8 population came from CD45RO-negative cells selected for CCR7, without terminally differentiated effector memory CD45RA+ cells. The sequence was obtained from a man aged 18 to 35 in good health. Some clones in this sample may be carry-over from other donors' samples. The V and J genes are TRBV5-1 and TRBJ2-7; D call uncertain. Material for sequencing was naive CD8+ T cells from PBMCs. CDR3 bases: TGCGCCAGCAGTATAGGACCTACCTACGAGCAGTACTTC. Translation gives CASSIGPTYEQYF.